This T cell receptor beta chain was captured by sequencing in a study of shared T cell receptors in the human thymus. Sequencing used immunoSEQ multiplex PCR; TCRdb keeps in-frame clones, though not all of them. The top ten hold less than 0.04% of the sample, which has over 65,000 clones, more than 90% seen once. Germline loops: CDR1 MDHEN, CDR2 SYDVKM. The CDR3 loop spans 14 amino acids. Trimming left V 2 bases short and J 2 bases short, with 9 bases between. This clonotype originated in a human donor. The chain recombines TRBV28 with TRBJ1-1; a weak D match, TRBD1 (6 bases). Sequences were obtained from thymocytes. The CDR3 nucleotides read TGTGCCAGCAGTTTACGGGGGGCAAACACTGAAGCTTTCTTT. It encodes CASSLRGANTEAFF.